The T cell receptor beta chain described here comes from a study of post-analysis software for immune sequencing data. Study-wide results and caveats: Four or five TRBV segments (TRBV5-6, TRBV5-1 and TRBV20-1 among them) occurred more frequently in patients than in controls.

Every TCR beta cDNA library bore unique molecular identifiers. TCRdb fed the PCR reads into MiXCR, producing one record per CDR3 protein. The sample consists of a few hundred thousand distinct CDR3 sequences, roughly 36% of them appearing once. The CDR3 has 13 residues. A remark on this clonotype: Its antigen is not known.

The chain employs TRBV12-3 or TRBV12-4 and TRBJ2-5, with D possibly matching TRBD2 (5 bases). The DNA matches TRBJ2-7 better at its end, which makes the J call doubtful. The sample taken for sequencing was blood. This receptor was identified in a girl aged 5 to 17 with multiple sclerosis. CDR3 sequence reads: CASSPRRGSEQYF. The DNA for the CDR3 is TGTGCCAGCAGTCCGAGGCGAGGGAGCGAGCAGTACTTC.